The present T cell receptor beta chain was sequenced within a study of blood T cell repertoires in COVID-19. Across the study: The analysed material was cDNA or gDNA that came from T cells, B-cell-depleted T cells, or PBMCs.

Per the study methods: Amplification with reference gene primers provided the estimates of nucleated cell counts. The protocol was immunoSEQ multiplex PCR, while the TCRdb copy is restricted to in-frame clones and leaves out a portion. That table supplies the V and J calls and clone size; D and trimming were determined from the DNA. The table has 200,000 or so clones, 65% to 85% seen once; the top ten hold roughly 2.4%. This CDR3 comprises 16 residues. The V gene's germline CDR1 is SEHNR and CDR2 FQNEAQ (reference sequence). The J segment lost 7 bases and the V segment lost 1 base, leaving 5 bases of the junction unmatched. This clone came up once.

This clonotype was obtained from a woman in her sixties or seventies with acute or convalescent COVID-19. The chain is built from TRBV7-9 and TRBJ2-3; 13 bases match TRBD2. The sample taken for sequencing was peripheral blood. This chain's CDR3 is CASSLEGTSGVHTQYF. The CDR3 DNA reads TGTGCCAGCAGCTTAGAGGGGACTAGCGGGGTACATACGCAGTATTTT.